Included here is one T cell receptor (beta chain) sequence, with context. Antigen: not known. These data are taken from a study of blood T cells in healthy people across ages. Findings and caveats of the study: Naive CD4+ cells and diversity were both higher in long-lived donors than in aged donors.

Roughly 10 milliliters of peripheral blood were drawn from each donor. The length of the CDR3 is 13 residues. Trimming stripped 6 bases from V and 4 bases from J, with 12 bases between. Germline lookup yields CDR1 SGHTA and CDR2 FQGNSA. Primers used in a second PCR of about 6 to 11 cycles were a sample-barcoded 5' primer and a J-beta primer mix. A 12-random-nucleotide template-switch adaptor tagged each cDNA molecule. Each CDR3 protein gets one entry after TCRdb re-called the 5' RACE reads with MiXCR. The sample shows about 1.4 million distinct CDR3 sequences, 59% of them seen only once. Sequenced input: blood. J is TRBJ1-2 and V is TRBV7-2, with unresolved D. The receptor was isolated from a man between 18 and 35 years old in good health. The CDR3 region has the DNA TGTGCCAGCAGTCTCAGGTTTACCTATGGCTACACCTTC. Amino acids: CASSLRFTYGYTF.